Shown below are 8 T cell receptor beta chains from a single sample sequenced in a study of blood T cell repertoires in COVID-19. Only in-frame clones appear in the TCRdb table, and some are missing; sequencing was by immunoSEQ multiplex PCR. The sample carries 140,000 to 150,000 clones, about nine tenths recorded once. What was sequenced was peripheral blood. These receptors were collected from a man aged 50 to 59 who had recovered from COVID-19.

The chain has TRBV19 and TRBJ2-7; TRBD1 aligns across 10 bases. This CDR3 region has 20 residues. Germline-derived CDR1 and CDR2 are LNHDA and SQIVND (reference sequence). Trimming took 4 bases from V and 0 from J; bases not matched to a gene: 18. The CDR3, as DNA: TGTGCCAGTAGTACACAGGCGGTGGACAGGGGGGCCTCCAGCTCCTACGAGCAGTACTTC. This encodes CASSTQAVDRGASSSYEQYF. The full variable domain, in which reference TRBV19 and TRBJ2-7 provide the parts outside the CDR3, is DGGITQSPKYLFRKEGQNVTLSCEQNLNHDAMYWYRQDPGQGLRLIYYSQIVNDFQKGDIAEGYSVSREKKESFPLTVTSAQKNPTAFYLCASSTQAVDRGASSSYEQYFGPGTRLTVT.

This rearrangement joins TRBV14 to TRBJ1-2; D gene uncertain. The V gene's germline CDR1 is SGHDN and CDR2 FVKESK. The CDR3 has 13 amino acids. Deletions cut 0 bases from V and 2 bases from J, with 4 bases between. CDR3 nucleotides: TGTGCCAGCAGCCAAGACAGAAACTATGGCTACACCTTC. Protein product: CASSQDRNYGYTF.

The chain links TRBV18 to TRBJ2-5, with D uncertain. The length of the CDR3 is 14 residues. Trimming shortened V by 3 bases and J by 2 bases, and 10 bases separated the two germline ends. Germline CDR1 and CDR2: KGHSH and LQKENI. The CDR3 region has the DNA TGTGCCAGCTCACCTGTGGGCTCTCAAGAGACCCAGTACTTC. Protein product: CASSPVGSQETQYF. The full variable domain, completed using reference TRBV18 and TRBJ2-5, is NAGVMQNPRHLVRRRGQEARLRCSPMKGHSHVYWYRQLPEEGLKFMVYLQKENIIDESGMPKERFSAEFPKEGPSILRIQQVVRGDSAAYFCASSPVGSQETQYFGPGTRLLVL.

The DNA of the CDR3 is TGTGCCAGCAGTCACGGGACAGGGGAAGGCGAGCAGTACTTC. It yields the protein CASSHGTGEGEQYF. The genes are TRBV6-6 and TRBJ2-7, with TRBD1 matching 10 bases. CDR1 MNHNY and CDR2 SVGAGI come from the germline V gene (reference sequence). With 5 bases clipped from V and 6 bases from J, the junction kept 7 bases outside the gene matches. CDR3 length: 14 amino acids.

The V gene is TRBV7-8, the J gene TRBJ2-1; 7 bases are a match to TRBD2. The CDR3 covers 19 residues. The germline V gene encodes CDR1 SGHVS and CDR2 FQNEAQ. Trimming took 1 base from V and 4 from J; bases not matched to a gene: 16. Here the CDR3 DNA reads TGTGCCAGCAGCTTAGGGTGGCGGGCGGGGGAAAATGAATACAATGAGCAGTTCTTC. Its protein product is CASSLGWRAGENEYNEQFF.

The J gene is TRBJ1-6, the V gene TRBV7-9; D unresolved. Germline CDR1 SEHNR, CDR2 FQNEAQ (reference sequence). The CDR3 extends over 10 amino acids. Between the trimmed V and J ends, which lost 10 bases and 14 bases, there was a span of 12 bases. The CDR3 spells CAISTPTLHF. The CDR3 DNA follows: TGTGCCATCTCGACTCCAACCCTCCACTTT.

This rearrangement joins TRBV7-8 to TRBJ2-5, with D possibly TRBD2 on 7 matching bases. This CDR3 has 16 amino acids. The germline CDR1 and CDR2 sequences are SGHVS and FQNEAQ. Trimming left V 1 base short and J 0 bases short, with 12 bases between. In DNA, the CDR3 is TGTGCCAGCAGCTTAGGGAACGGGGGGCACCAAGAGACCCAGTACTTC. This translates into CASSLGNGGHQETQYF.

J is TRBJ1-1 and V is TRBV15; D ambiguous. The CDR3 is 14 residues long. V was clipped by 0 bases and J by 2 bases, with 7 bases between them. Germline V CDR1 and CDR2: LNHNV, YYDKDF (reference sequence). As DNA, the CDR3 is TGTGCCACCAGCAGAGATAAACTCAACACTGAAGCTTTCTTT. Protein product: CATSRDKLNTEAFF.